The 24 T cell receptor beta chains below all came from one sample that was sequenced in a study of blood T cell repertoires in COVID-19 (TCRdb year 2020). Library preparation employed the immunoSEQ multiplex PCR assay. Entries here come from immuneACCESS through TCRdb and include only in-frame sequences with V and J called. Some clones fail to appear in such tables; in the studies checked, an unresolved V gene covers under half of the shortfall, and the cause of the remainder is unknown. The sample records about 220,000 clones, approximately 78% of which are singletons. The ten largest clones represent approximately 7.6% of the sample. Input material: peripheral blood. These TCRs come from a woman at least 80 years old with COVID-19, enrolled during active disease.

J is TRBJ1-2 and V is TRBV21-1; the table's D call, TRBD1, was not checked against the DNA. TRBV21-1 is termed a pseudogene. The CDR3 consists of 15 residues. This CDR3 is CASSKPTGQPYGYTF. The DNA of the CDR3 is TGTGCCAGCAGCAAACCTACGGGACAGCCTTATGGCTACACCTTC.

This chain uses TRBV5-6 with TRBJ1-1; no definite D call. Trimming left V 0 bases short and J 11 bases short, with 20 bases between. Germline V gene sequence: CDR1 SGHDT, CDR2 YYEEEE. The CDR3 consists of 15 residues. The CDR3 protein is CASSLEARNLGGAFF. The CDR3, as DNA: TGTGCCAGCAGCTTGGAGGCCAGGAACCTGGGTGGGGCTTTCTTT. Looking up the rest from reference TRBV5-6 and TRBJ1-1 gives the full variable domain: DAGVTQSPTHLIKTRGQQVTLRCSPKSGHDTVSWYQQALGQGPQFIFQYYEEEERQRGNFPDRFSGHQFPNYSSELNVNALLLGDSALYLCASSLEARNLGGAFFGQGTRLTVV.

V and J are TRBV6-6 and TRBJ1-1; TRBD1 is a possible D gene (6 bases). The CDR3 extends over 13 amino acids. V was clipped by 7 bases and J by 5 bases, with 14 bases between them. CDR1 MNHNY and CDR2 SVGAGI come from the germline V gene (reference sequence). The CDR3 nucleotides are TGTGCCAGCACCAGACAGGAAGGGACTGAAGCTTTCTTT. It encodes CASTRQEGTEAFF.

The chain recombines TRBV15 with TRBJ1-1; no definite D call. The CDR3 is 13 amino acids. In germline, CDR1 is LNHNV, CDR2 YYDKDF (reference sequence). The V and J ends lost 5 bases and 1 base respectively, with 8 bases between them. The CDR3 loop is CATSSQKNTEAFF. The CDR3, as DNA: TGTGCCACCAGCTCACAGAAGAACACTGAAGCTTTCTTT.

Concerning this clone: Within the sample, other DNA sequences also encode this same CDR3. The chain has TRBV15 and TRBJ1-2; D is perhaps TRBD1 (6 bases). Germline CDR1 and CDR2: LNHNV and YYDKDF (reference sequence). The CDR3 is 14 amino acids. V was cut by 0 bases and J by 5 bases, with 10 bases left in between. CDR3 in DNA: TGTGCCACCAGCAGAGAACAGGGCGGTTATGGCTACACCTTC. Encoded protein: CATSREQGGYGYTF. Filled out from reference TRBV15 and TRBJ1-2, the complete variable domain reads DAMVIQNPRYQVTQFGKPVTLSCSQTLNHNVMYWYQQKSSQAPKLLFHYYDKDFNNEADTPDNFQSRRPNTSFCFLDIRSPGLGDTAMYLCATSREQGGYGYTFGSGTRLTVV.

This clone was seen only once. The chain combines TRBV2 with TRBJ2-7, with 8 bases matching TRBD1. Per the germline V gene, CDR1 is SNHLY and CDR2 is FYNNEI. With V trimmed by 4 bases and J by 2 bases, 4 bases remained unmatched. This CDR3 has 14 amino acids. The CDR3 sequence is CASSVGTGTYEQYF. The CDR3 region has the DNA TGTGCCAGCAGTGTTGGGACAGGTACCTACGAGCAGTACTTC.

The chain links TRBV14 to TRBJ2-5; D is unresolved. Between the trimmed V and J ends, which lost 0 bases and 4 bases, there was a span of 6 bases. This CDR3 is 13 amino acids long. Germline V gene data show CDR1 as SGHDN and CDR2 as FVKESK. The CDR3 here is CASSQDQRETQYF. As DNA, the CDR3 is TGTGCCAGCAGCCAAGACCAGCGAGAGACCCAGTACTTC.

CDR3 in amino acids: CASSLAQGERTEAFF. CDR3 bases: TGTGCCAGCAGCTTAGCGCAGGGGGAACGGACTGAAGCTTTCTTT. The rearrangement joins TRBV7-2 to TRBJ1-1, with TRBD1 identical over 7 bases. Per the germline V gene, CDR1 is SGHTA and CDR2 is FQGNSA. This CDR3 comprises 15 residues. The V segment lost 0 bases and the J segment 5 bases; nucleotides outside the gene matches: 6. The entire variable domain, with the rest obtained from reference TRBV7-2 and TRBJ1-1, is as follows: GAGVSQSPSNKVTEKGKDVELRCDPISGHTALYWYRQSLGQGLEFLIYFQGNSAPDKSGLPSDRFSAERTGGSVSTLTIQRTQQEDSAVYLCASSLAQGERTEAFFGQGTRLTVV.

The chain is built from TRBV7-9 and TRBJ1-2; D unclear. The germline CDR1 and CDR2 sequences are SEHNR and FQNEAQ (reference sequence). V gave up 5 bases and J gave up 1 base, with 14 bases separating them. The CDR3 length is 15 residues. CDR3 amino acids: CASSDHRRYNYGYTF. CDR3 coding DNA: TGTGCCAGCAGCGACCACAGAAGATATAACTATGGCTACACCTTC.

The chain links TRBV7-9 to TRBJ1-4; 10 nucleotides align to TRBD1. The germline V gene encodes CDR1 SEHNR and CDR2 FQNEAQ (reference sequence). The length of the CDR3 is 16 residues. The junction had 12 bases not matched to a gene; V was cut back by 7 bases and J by 7 bases. CDR3 sequence reads: CASTLSRTGGGEKLFF. CDR3 nucleotide sequence: TGTGCCAGCACCCTCAGTCGGACAGGGGGAGGTGAAAAACTGTTTTTT.

The rearrangement uses TRBV6-5 and TRBJ1-3; no firm D call. CDR1 and CDR2 from the germline V gene are MNHEY and SVGAGI. V was pared by 2 bases and J by 0 bases, with 11 bases between. There are 16 residues in the CDR3. The CDR3 spells CASSYHLPSSGNTIYF. In DNA form, the CDR3 reads TGTGCCAGCAGTTACCACTTACCCTCCTCTGGAAACACCATATATTTT.

This chain joins TRBV7-8 and TRBJ2-5, with unresolved D. The germline V gene has CDR1 SGHVS and CDR2 FQNEAQ. Trimming shortened V by 6 bases and J by 2 bases, and 10 bases separated the two germline ends. This CDR3 has 13 residues. As DNA, the CDR3 is TGTGCCAGCAGTCCGCAACTACAAGAGACCCAGTACTTC. Translating gives CASSPQLQETQYF.

CDR3 in amino acids: CASSLGTGINNEQFF. For the CDR3, the DNA is TGTGCCAGCTCACTCGGGACAGGTATTAACAATGAGCAGTTCTTC. The chain combines TRBV18 with TRBJ2-1; 8 bases fit TRBD1. CDR3 size: 15 residues. CDR1 is KGHSH and CDR2 is LQKENI in the germline V gene. After removal of 4 bases from V and 5 bases from J, the junction contained 7 bases not matched to a gene.

The chain joins TRBV19 to TRBJ1-1; D unresolved. CDR3 length: 15 residues. The germline V gene encodes CDR1 LNHDA and CDR2 SQIVND (reference sequence). V was pared by 3 bases and J by 1 base, with 12 bases between. CDR3 sequence: CASSIPLIPNTEAFF. DNA for the CDR3: TGTGCCAGTAGTATTCCACTGATCCCGAACACTGAAGCTTTCTTT.

The chain has TRBV29-1 and TRBJ1-2; perhaps TRBD1 as D (6 bases). Germline V gene sequence: CDR1 SQVTM, CDR2 ANQGSEA. This CDR3 is 11 amino acids long. V lost 1 base and J 8 bases, leaving 8 bases between the germline ends. DNA for the CDR3: TGCAGCGTTGAAGGGACAGTCGGCTACACCTTC. Translation gives CSVEGTVGYTF.

As DNA, the CDR3 is TGTGCCAGCTCACCACGCGAGACATCGTACACTGAAGCTTTCTTT. Translating gives CASSPRETSYTEAFF. This sequence joins TRBV18 and TRBJ1-1; D gene uncertain. The CDR3 totals 15 residues. Per the germline V gene, CDR1 is KGHSH and CDR2 is LQKENI. Trimming stripped 1 base from V and 3 bases from J, with 12 bases between.

This sequence joins TRBV11-3 and TRBJ2-1, with 8 positions matching TRBD2. Germline lookup yields CDR1 SGHNT and CDR2 YENEEA. J gave up 5 bases and V 5 bases, and 11 bases lay outside the gene matches. The CDR3 totals 16 residues. For the CDR3, the DNA is TGTGCCAGCAGCCCCGGCGGGACCGGGGGGGACAATGAGCAGTTCTTC. Its protein is CASSPGGTGGDNEQFF. Drawing the rest from reference TRBV11-3 and TRBJ2-1, the complete variable domain is EAGVVQSPRYKIIEKKQPVAFWCNPISGHNTLYWYLQNLGQGPELLIRYENEEAVDDSQLPKDRFSAERLKGVDSTLKIQPAELGDSAVYLCASSPGGTGGDNEQFFGPGTRLTVL.

The chain joins TRBV7-3 to TRBJ1-2; the D is unclear. CDR3 size: 13 residues. The germline V and J ends were trimmed by 5 bases and 5 bases, with 12 bases remaining between them. Germline V gene lookup returns CDR1 SGHTA and CDR2 FQGTGA. CDR3 loop: CASSRRGGYGYTF. CDR3 coding DNA: TGTGCCAGCAGCCGCCGAGGAGGGTATGGCTACACCTTC. Full variable domain (remainder filled in from reference TRBV7-3 and TRBJ1-2): GAGVSQTPSNKVTEKGKYVELRCDPISGHTALYWYRQSLGQGPEFLIYFQGTGAADDSGLPNDRFFAVRPEGSVSTLKIQRTERGDSAVYLCASSRRGGYGYTFGSGTRLTVV.

In its sample, this clone was seen many times. The rearrangement links TRBV6-2 or TRBV6-3 to TRBJ1-1; 7 nucleotides align to TRBD1. Germline assignment: CDR1 MNHEY and CDR2 SVGEGT. V lost 4 bases, J lost 5 bases, and 7 bases stayed unmatched. The CDR3 consists of 14 residues. The CDR3 protein is CASSSDRARTEAFF. CDR3 in DNA: TGTGCCAGCAGTTCCGACAGGGCGAGGACTGAAGCTTTCTTT.

This chain uses TRBV28 with TRBJ2-1; D unclear. Between the trimmed V and J ends, which lost 4 bases and 0 bases, there was a span of 7 bases. The CDR3 runs to 14 residues. Per germline, CDR1 MDHEN and CDR2 SYDVKM. CDR3 sequence (DNA): TGTGCCAGCAGTTCAGTCAGCTCCTACAATGAGCAGTTCTTC. Amino acids: CASSSVSSYNEQFF.

For this clone: At the DNA level, this CDR3 is encoded by other sequences in the same sample as well. The chain carries TRBV18 and TRBJ2-7, with 7 bases fitting TRBD2. V trimming: 3 bases; J trimming: 0 bases; junction bases outside the gene matches: 2. The CDR3 loop spans 14 amino acids. Germline V gene lookup returns CDR1 KGHSH and CDR2 LQKENI. CDR3 nucleotide sequence: TGTGCCAGCTCACCCGGGACTAACTCCTACGAGCAGTACTTC. Its translation is CASSPGTNSYEQYF.

The CDR3 DNA follows: TGTGCCAGCACCGGGGGGACTAGCGGGAACTACGAGCAGTACTTC. This codes for CASTGGTSGNYEQYF. V gene TRBV28 combines with J gene TRBJ2-7; TRBD2 matches 13 bases. J gave up 3 bases and V 7 bases, and 6 bases lay outside the gene matches. CDR3 length equals 15 residues. Germline V CDR1 and CDR2: MDHEN, SYDVKM. Supplemented by reference TRBV28 and TRBJ2-7, the full variable domain reads DVKVTQSSRYLVKRTGEKVFLECVQDMDHENMFWYRQDPGLGLRLIYFSYDVKMKEKGDIPEGYSVSREKKERFSLILESASTNQTSMYLCASTGGTSGNYEQYFGPGTRLTVT.

This rearrangement joins TRBV3-1 (or the pseudogene TRBV3-2) to TRBJ1-6; no reliable D call. The V gene's germline CDR1 is LGHDT and CDR2 YNNKEL (reference sequence). Trimming left V 1 base short and J 10 bases short, with 17 bases between. This CDR3 comprises 16 residues. The CDR3 reads CASSQALPQSHSPLHF. The CDR3 coding sequence is TGTGCCAGCAGCCAAGCCCTTCCCCAGTCACACTCACCCCTCCACTTT.

This clone was recorded at least ten times. V is TRBV7-8 and J is TRBJ2-4; 8 nucleotides agree with TRBD1. The CDR3 is 17 residues long. Trimming at V came to 5 bases and at J to 0 bases, leaving 9 bases not matched to a gene. Germline assignment: CDR1 SGHVS and CDR2 FQNEAQ. The chain's CDR3 is CASSQNDRGLAKNIQYF. CDR3 nucleotides: TGTGCCAGCAGCCAGAACGACAGGGGACTAGCCAAAAACATTCAGTACTTC.